These 17 T cell receptor beta chains share one sample of origin, sequenced in a study of regulatory and conventional T cells in RAG deficiency. Libraries were prepared by immunoSEQ multiplex PCR; TCRdb keeps only in-frame clonotypes and omits some of them. Here the sample spans under 35,000 clones, 60% to 85% being singletons. The sorted conventional CD4+ T cells were CD25-low and CD127-high, with genomic DNA sequenced. These data also formed part of another study, on regulatory T cells. As reported in that work: The PCR used 52 TRBV and 13 TRBJ primers.

The specimen was CD4+ effector T cells sorted from blood. The receptors originated from a human donor in good health.

This clone showed up just a few times. This chain joins TRBV10-2 and TRBJ2-2; D possibly uses TRBD1 or TRBD2 (5 bases each). V was clipped by 6 bases and J by 2 bases, with 10 bases between them. The CDR3 runs to 14 residues. The germline V gene encodes CDR1 WSHSY and CDR2 SAAADI. CDR3 nucleotide sequence: TGCGCCAGCAGGGGGGTCGGTAACACCGGGGAGCTGTTTTTT. Amino acid sequence: CASRGVGNTGELFF.

The J gene is TRBJ2-2, the V gene TRBV6-5, with 7 positions matching TRBD2. The CDR3 runs 16 residues. With 1 base clipped from V and 1 base from J, the junction kept 3 bases outside the gene matches. The germline CDR1 and CDR2 sequences are MNHEY and SVGAGI. This chain's CDR3 is CASSYWTSLNTGELFF. DNA for the CDR3: TGTGCCAGCAGTTACTGGACTAGTTTGAACACCGGGGAGCTGTTTTTT.

This clone was detected only a few times. The chain combines TRBV9 with TRBJ1-3; D not certain. Germline loops: CDR1 SGDLS, CDR2 YYNGEE. V lost 0 bases and J 2 bases, leaving 15 bases between the germline ends. The CDR3 contains 17 residues. The CDR3: CASSVEAATQPGNTIYF. CDR3 coding DNA: TGTGCCAGCAGCGTAGAAGCGGCCACACAACCTGGAAACACCATATATTTT.

This chain connects TRBV4-1 to TRBJ2-5; no definite D call. CDR3 length equals 14 residues. Germline-derived CDR1 and CDR2 are MGHRA and YSYEKL. V shed 1 base and J shed 5 bases, with 11 bases lying between them. The CDR3 DNA reads as TGCGCCAGCAGCCAAGTACCCCTTGGGGAGACCCAGTACTTC. Protein product: CASSQVPLGETQYF.

The chain uses TRBV7-9 and TRBJ1-1, with D tentatively TRBD1 (5 bases). CDR1 SEHNR and CDR2 FQNEAQ come from the germline V gene (reference sequence). V was cut by 1 base and J by 0 bases, with 12 bases left in between. The CDR3 is made up of 16 amino acids. As DNA, the CDR3 is TGTGCCAGCAGCTTAGGGACAACTTACATGAACACTGAAGCTTTCTTT. It encodes CASSLGTTYMNTEAFF.

The chain joins TRBV12-5 to TRBJ2-2; 7 bases are a match to TRBD2. The V and J ends lost 5 bases and 7 bases, in that order; junction bases with no gene match: 19. The CDR3 loop spans 18 amino acids. CDR1 and CDR2 (germline): LGHNT, FRNRAP. The CDR3 region has the DNA TGTGCTAGTGGTCCAAGACGAGCCGGACTAGGAATGGGCGGGGAGCTGTTTTTT. This codes for CASGPRRAGLGMGGELFF.

This sequence joins TRBV2 and TRBJ2-7, with D tentatively TRBD1 (6 bases). From germline, CDR1 is SNHLY and CDR2 FYNNEI. This CDR3 comprises 11 residues. The germline V and J ends were trimmed by 6 bases and 6 bases, with 9 bases remaining between them. The CDR3 spells CASRAQGEQYF. In DNA, the CDR3 is TGTGCCAGCAGGGCACAGGGCGAGCAGTACTTC.

The chain is built from TRBV11-2 and TRBJ1-5; D remains unclear. Germline CDR1 is SGHAT and CDR2 is FQNNGV. The CDR3 has 13 residues. V was trimmed by 2 bases and J by 5 bases, leaving 7 bases between them. CDR3 in DNA: TGTGCCAGCAGCTTAAGTGGTCATCAGCCCCAGCATTTT. Translating it yields CASSLSGHQPQHF.

This clone was observed a handful of times. V usage is TRBV15 and J usage is TRBJ1-6, with unresolved D. CDR3 length equals 12 residues. The V gene lost 5 bases and the J gene lost 7 bases, with 6 bases spanning the gap. In germline, CDR1 is LNHNV, CDR2 YYDKDF (reference sequence). CDR3 sequence (DNA): TGTGCCACCAGCGGAGCCAATTCACCCCTCCACTTT. Its protein is CATSGANSPLHF.

The V and J genes are TRBV5-4 and TRBJ2-1; D tentatively reads TRBD1 or TRBD2 (5 bases each). V was cut by 0 bases and J by 8 bases, with 15 bases left in between. Germline V lookup: CDR1 SGHNT, CDR2 YYREEE (reference sequence). The CDR3 totals 15 residues. DNA of the CDR3: TGTGCCAGCAGCTTGGGGTCTGGGGGAACGGATGAGCAGTTCTTC. This gives the protein CASSLGSGGTDEQFF.

CDR3 sequence (DNA): TGTGCCAGCTGGTTAGGGGACCTATCCTACGAGCAGTACTTC. This codes for CASWLGDLSYEQYF. V and J are TRBV6-1 and TRBJ2-7; D assignment may be TRBD1 or TRBD2 (5 bases each). V lost 8 bases, J lost 1 base, and 15 bases lay in between. The CDR3 has 14 amino acids. Germline V lookup: CDR1 MNHNS, CDR2 SASEGT.

The chain combines TRBV6-1 with TRBJ1-2; no definite D call. The germline CDR1 and CDR2 sequences are MNHNS and SASEGT. The CDR3 is 13 amino acids. The ends were cut back, 7 bases at V and 7 bases at J, with 16 bases in the middle. CDR3 bases: TGTGCCAGCACCCCTCTAGTGGGTCGTGGCTACACCTTC. This translates into CASTPLVGRGYTF.

The chain couples TRBV7-9 to TRBJ1-1, with a tentative D call TRBD1 (6 bases). Trimming took off 2 bases at V and 3 bases at J, with 7 bases between the two ends. This CDR3 has 13 amino acids. Germline V CDR1 and CDR2: SEHNR, FQNEAQ (reference sequence). In DNA form, the CDR3 reads TGTGCCAGCAGCTTAAGGGGGGACACTGAAGCTTTCTTT. Translating it yields CASSLRGDTEAFF.

This clone was recorded only once. The chain has TRBV27 and TRBJ2-5; D is uncertain. Germline V gene data show CDR1 as MNHEY and CDR2 as SMNVEV (reference sequence). The CDR3 consists of 14 residues. Trimming pared 2 bases from V and 6 bases from J, leaving 13 bases between. The CDR3 here is CASSLTSNVKTQYF. The DNA of the CDR3 is TGTGCCAGCAGTTTAACCAGTAACGTGAAGACCCAGTACTTC.

The J gene is TRBJ1-2, the V gene TRBV7-2, with a possible D match to TRBD1 (6 bases). CDR3 size: 16 residues. CDR1 and CDR2 from the germline V gene are SGHTA and FQGNSA. V lost 1 base and J lost 8, with 20 bases in between. CDR3 amino acids: CASSLGGTGPTGGYTF. The CDR3 nucleotides read TGTGCCAGCAGCTTAGGGGGAACAGGGCCCACGGGGGGCTACACCTTC.

The rearrangement uses TRBV6-5 and TRBJ1-4; D may be TRBD1 (6 bases). The CDR3 totals 15 residues. The V gene lost 0 bases and the J gene lost 8 bases, with 13 bases spanning the gap. Germline CDR1 reads MNHEY; CDR2 reads SVGAGI. The CDR3 sequence: CASSYSGGLREKLFF. CDR3 nucleotide sequence: TGTGCCAGCAGTTACTCAGGGGGGCTCCGGGAAAAACTGTTTTTT.

Here the CDR3 reads CASSRGTSEQYF. CDR3 bases: TGTGCCAGCAGCCGTGGAACTTCCGAGCAGTACTTC. V usage is TRBV7-2 and J usage is TRBJ2-7, with D unclear. V dropped 5 bases and J dropped 6 bases, with 11 bases sitting between them. The CDR3 is 12 amino acids. From germline, CDR1 is SGHTA and CDR2 FQGNSA.